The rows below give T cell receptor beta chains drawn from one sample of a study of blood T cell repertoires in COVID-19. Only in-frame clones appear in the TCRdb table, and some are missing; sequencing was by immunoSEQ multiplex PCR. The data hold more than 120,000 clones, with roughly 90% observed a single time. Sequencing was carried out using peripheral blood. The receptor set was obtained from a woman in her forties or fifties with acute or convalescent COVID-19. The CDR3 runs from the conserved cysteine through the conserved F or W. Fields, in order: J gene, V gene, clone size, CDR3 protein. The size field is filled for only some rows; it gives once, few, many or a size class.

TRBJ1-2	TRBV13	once	CASSSGQGNYGYTF
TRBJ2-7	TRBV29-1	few	CSVVTGGIIEQYF
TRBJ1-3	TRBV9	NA	CASSVAGDLDGNTIYF
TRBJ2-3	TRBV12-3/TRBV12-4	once	CASSLFTDTQYF
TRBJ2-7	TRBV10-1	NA	CASSASRGTGGSYEQYF
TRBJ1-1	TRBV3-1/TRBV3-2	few	CASSQEKTQNTEAFF
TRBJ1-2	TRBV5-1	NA	CASRNYESQGIGYIF
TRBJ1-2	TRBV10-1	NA	CASSESIRGGGYTF
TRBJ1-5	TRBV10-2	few	CASSEPWDLLSNQPQHF
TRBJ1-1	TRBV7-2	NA	CASSPRTGGNTEAFF
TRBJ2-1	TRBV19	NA	CASSPGQGNEQFF
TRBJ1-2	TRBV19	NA	CASSRSGDGYTF
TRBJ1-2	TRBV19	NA	CASSSSGTGGNYGYTF
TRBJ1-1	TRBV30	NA	CAWTRQGVGTEAFF
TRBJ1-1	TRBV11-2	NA	CASSLAKEGTEAFF
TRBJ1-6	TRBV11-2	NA	CASSLGGQGDSPLHF
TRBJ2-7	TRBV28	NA	CASSFRVEQYF
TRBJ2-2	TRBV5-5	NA	CASSLGASVNTGELFF
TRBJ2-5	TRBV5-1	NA	CASSLAPGGGETQYF
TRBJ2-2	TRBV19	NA	CASMIRRNTGELFF
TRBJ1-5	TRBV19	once	CASSVMTGGVQPQHF
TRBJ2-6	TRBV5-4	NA	CASSLDLPISGANVLTF
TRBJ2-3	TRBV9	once	CASSARTSGGIGPSTDTQYF
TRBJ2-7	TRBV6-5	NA	CASSGRAGAYEQYF
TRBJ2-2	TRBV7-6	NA	CASSSLRDLNTGELFF